These T cell receptor beta chains were read from a single sample in a study of PD-1 blockade in mismatch repair-deficient tumors. Method: immunoSEQ multiplex PCR; TCRdb's copy keeps in-frame clones and lacks some. The sample has 90,000 to 130,000 clones, about three quarters seen once. The sequenced sample was peripheral blood, obtained 60 weeks after starting pembrolizumab. These receptors came from an adult with mismatch repair-deficient cancer. CDR3s include the opening cysteine and the closing phenylalanine or tryptophan. The D gene is left open where the match is weak. Size values are once, few and many counts, or a class for expanded clones, and some rows have none.

>TRBJ2-1|TRBV21-1|NA|NA
TGTGCCAGCAGCAAGGGGGGGGTCTCCCCCTACAATGAGCAGTTCTTC
CASSKGGVSPYNEQFF
>TRBJ2-7|TRBV7-2|NA|NA
TGTGCCAGCAGCTTAGGCCCCCGCGGGAGAGACAGGACCTACGAGCAGTACTTC
CASSLGPRGRDRTYEQYF
>TRBJ2-7|TRBV11-2|NA|NA
TGTGCCAGCCGAAATTACAGGGTCTCCTACGAGCAGTACTTC
CASRNYRVSYEQYF
>TRBJ1-3|TRBV5-5|NA|NA
TGTGCCAGCAGCCTGGGACGGGGGGGAAACACCATATATTTT
CASSLGRGGNTIYF
>TRBJ1-2|TRBV29-1|NA|NA
TGCAGCGTCCAGGAGGGGGGTAACTATGGCTACACCTTC
CSVQEGGNYGYTF
>TRBJ2-2|TRBV15|TRBD2|NA
TGTGCCACCAGCAGACGGGGACTAGCAGACACCGGGGAGCTGTTTTTT
CATSRRGLADTGELFF
>TRBJ2-7|TRBV6-5|TRBD1|NA
TGTGCCAGCAGCCCTGGACAGGAATCCTACGAGCAGTACTTC
CASSPGQESYEQYF
>TRBJ1-5|TRBV10-1|TRBD1|NA
TGCGCCAGCAGTGAGTCAAACACCGACAGGGGTTGCGATCAGCCCCAGCATTTT
CASSESNTDRGCDQPQHF
>TRBJ1-2|TRBV28|TRBD1|NA
TGTGCCAGCAGTTTAGAGGACAGGAACGTCTATGGCTACACCTTC
CASSLEDRNVYGYTF
>TRBJ2-1|TRBV6-4|TRBD2|once
TGTGCCAGCAGTGAAGGAGTAGCGGGAGTTTATGAGCAGTTCTTC
CASSEGVAGVYEQFF
>TRBJ1-2|TRBV5-4|TRBD1|few
TGTGCCAGCAGCTTGGACAGGGGTACCTATGGCTACACCTTC
CASSLDRGTYGYTF
>TRBJ2-1|TRBV7-2|NA|NA
TGTGCCAGCAGCTTAGCGGCAGGGTACCACAATGAGCAGTTCTTC
CASSLAAGYHNEQFF
>TRBJ2-1|TRBV4-3|NA|few
TGCGCCAGCAGCCAAGATTTCGGTGGGGCATCCTACAATGAGCAGTTCTTC
CASSQDFGGASYNEQFF
>TRBJ1-1|TRBV11-2|NA|NA
TGTGCCAGCAGCTTTGTCTATACGGGACAAGGGAGCTTT
CASSFVYTGQGSF
>TRBJ2-1|TRBV5-1|NA|NA
TGCGCCAGCAGCTTGGGAGGAGGGACACATAGTGGGCAGTTCTTC
CASSLGGGTHSGQFF
>TRBJ2-1|TRBV19|NA|NA
TGTGCCAGTAGTATAGGGGGTTATAGCTCCTACAATGAGCAGTTCTTC
CASSIGGYSSYNEQFF
>TRBJ2-7|TRBV6-1|NA|NA
TGTGCCAGCAGTGCGGGACATCAGGGCTACGAGCAGTACTTC
CASSAGHQGYEQYF
>TRBJ2-2|TRBV7-6|NA|NA
TGTGCCAGCAGCCACGAGGACGGGCGGAACACCGGGGAGCTGTTTTTT
CASSHEDGRNTGELFF
>TRBJ1-1|TRBV28|NA|NA
TGTGCCAGCAGCCCCCAGCGCACTGAAGCTTTCTTT
CASSPQRTEAFF
>TRBJ2-1|TRBV25-1|TRBD2|once
TGTGCCAGCAGTGATGGCGGGAGGCCGAGCTCCTACAATGAGCAGTTCTTC
CASSDGGRPSSYNEQFF
>TRBJ2-1|TRBV7-3|TRBD2|NA
TGTGCCAGCAGCTTAACGGCTAGCGGGGACAATGAGCAGTTCTTC
CASSLTASGDNEQFF
>TRBJ1-5|TRBV2|NA|NA
TGTGCCAGCAGTCAGGAAGGGGATAGCAATCAGCCCCAGCATTTT
CASSQEGDSNQPQHF
>TRBJ2-1|TRBV5-4|TRBD1|NA
TGTGCCAGCAGCGGACAGGGTTACAATGAGCAGTTCTTC
CASSGQGYNEQFF
>TRBJ2-2|TRBV15|TRBD2|NA
TGTGCCACCAGCAGAGATCGGTCTAGCGGGAGTCGGGAAACCGGGGAGCTGTTTTTT
CATSRDRSSGSRETGELFF
>TRBJ2-1|TRBV30|TRBD2|NA
TGTGCGCAGGGGGTGGGTAGCGGGAGGGCCGGCAATGAGCAGTTCTTC
CAQGVGSGRAGNEQFF
>TRBJ1-2|TRBV28|NA|few
TGTGCCAGCGGGGCGCTCTATGGCTACACCTTC
CASGALYGYTF
>TRBJ1-5|TRBV6-1|NA|NA
TGTGCCAGCGGGGGAATGAATCAGCCCCAGCATTTT
CASGGMNQPQHF
>TRBJ2-3|TRBV7-3|TRBD2|NA
TGTGCCAGCAGCTTAACTCGCGGGAGTCAAGATACGCAGTATTTT
CASSLTRGSQDTQYF
>TRBJ1-2|TRBV7-9|NA|once
TGTGCCAGCAGCTCACCCGGGACCCAACTCAACTATGGCTACACCTTC
CASSSPGTQLNYGYTF
>TRBJ2-5|TRBV6-5|NA|NA
TGTGCCAGCAGATCCGGGGCAGCAGAGACCCAGTACTTC
CASRSGAAETQYF
>TRBJ1-2|TRBV6-6|NA|few
TGTGCCAGCAGTTACGGCTATGGCTACACCTTC
CASSYGYGYTF
>TRBJ1-1|TRBV10-3|NA|few
TGTGCCATCATCGAGAGGGGTGCGAACACTGAAGCTTTCTTT
CAIIERGANTEAFF
>TRBJ2-7|TRBV5-1|TRBD2|NA
TGCGCCAGCAGCTGGACTAGCGGGACCTACGAGCAGTACTTC
CASSWTSGTYEQYF
>TRBJ2-1|TRBV19|TRBD2|NA
TGTGCCAGTAGTATTACCCTTGCGGGAGGGCCAAGTAATGAGCAGTTCTTC
CASSITLAGGPSNEQFF
>TRBJ2-7|TRBV19|NA|NA
TGTGCCAGTAGTCACCTACCCACAGGGTCGGCCTACGAGCAGTACTTC
CASSHLPTGSAYEQYF
>TRBJ2-7|TRBV18|TRBD1|NA
TGTGCCAGCTCATCCCTTCCGACAGGGCGTGGATCCTACGAGCAGTACTTC
CASSSLPTGRGSYEQYF
>TRBJ1-3|TRBV4-1|TRBD1|NA
TGCGCCAGTGCCAGGGGACAGGTATCGACTGGAAACACCATATATTTT
CASARGQVSTGNTIYF
>TRBJ1-1|TRBV27|NA|NA
TGTGCCAGCAGTTCCCCGTTAAACACTGAAGCTTTCTTT
CASSSPLNTEAFF
>TRBJ2-3|TRBV9|NA|NA
TGTGCCAGCAGCCCCTATAGCGCAGATACGCAGTATTTT
CASSPYSADTQYF
>TRBJ2-3|TRBV19|TRBD2|NA
TGTGCCAGTAGGGGGACTAGCGGGCCCACAGATACGCAGTATTTT
CASRGTSGPTDTQYF
>TRBJ1-2|TRBV11-3|TRBD1|NA
TGTGCCAGCAGCTTCATCCCAGACAGGGGAAGAGGCGGCTACACCTTC
CASSFIPDRGRGGYTF
>TRBJ2-7|TRBV5-6|NA|NA
TGTGCCAGCAGCATAGCCGGGACTGGGGGCCAATACGAGCAGTACTTC
CASSIAGTGGQYEQYF
>TRBJ2-7|TRBV5-1|TRBD2|NA
TGCGCCAGCAGCTTGGCCGGACTAGCGGGGTTCTACGAGCAGTACTTC
CASSLAGLAGFYEQYF
>TRBJ1-3|TRBV25-1|NA|NA
TGTGCCAGCAGTGAAAGGAATCCTGGAAACACCATATATTTT
CASSERNPGNTIYF
>TRBJ2-7|TRBV18|TRBD1|NA
TGTGCCAGCTCCCCGACAGGGGTAATCCACGAGCAGTACTTC
CASSPTGVIHEQYF
>TRBJ2-2|TRBV9|NA|NA
TGTGCCAGCAGCGTAGAATTCGCCGGGGAGCTGTTTTTT
CASSVEFAGELFF
>TRBJ2-3|TRBV9|TRBD1|NA
TGTGCCAGCAGCGTCGGGACAGGGGCAGATACGCAGTATTTT
CASSVGTGADTQYF
>TRBJ1-2|TRBV7-8|NA|NA
TGTGCCAGCAGCTTAGCCCCCAACTATGGCTACACCTTC
CASSLAPNYGYTF
>TRBJ2-4|TRBV9|NA|NA
TGTGCCAGCAGCACCGGGGTGGCCAAAAACATTCAGTACTTC
CASSTGVAKNIQYF
>TRBJ2-1|TRBV5-6|NA|once
TGTGCCAGCAGCTCGGTTTACAATGAGCAGTTCTTC
CASSSVYNEQFF
>TRBJ1-1|TRBV5-4|TRBD1|NA
TGTGCCAGCAGCCCCGGACAGGGAATGAACACTGAAGCTTTCTTT
CASSPGQGMNTEAFF
>TRBJ2-5|TRBV11-3|NA|NA
TGTGCCAGCAGCTTAGAAGAGACCCAGTACTTC
CASSLEETQYF
>TRBJ1-2|TRBV20-1|NA|NA
TGCAGTGCTGAGGGGAGCTATGGCTACACCTTC
CSAEGSYGYTF
>TRBJ2-1|TRBV4-3|TRBD2|NA
TGCGCCAGCAGCCGAATAGCGGGAGGGAATGAGCAGTTCTTC
CASSRIAGGNEQFF
>TRBJ2-5|TRBV5-4|NA|NA
TGTGCCAGCAGCTTAGGGGGGTCTAAAGAGACCCAGTACTTC
CASSLGGSKETQYF
>TRBJ2-7|TRBV7-9|TRBD2|NA
TGTGCCAGCAGCTTAGCTAGTAGCGGGAGATACGAGCAGTACTTC
CASSLASSGRYEQYF
>TRBJ2-1|TRBV5-1|NA|NA
TGCGCCAGCAGCTTATCTACCTCGTCCCCTTACAATGAGCAGTTCTTC
CASSLSTSSPYNEQFF
>TRBJ2-4|TRBV5-1|TRBD1|NA
TGCGCCAGCAGCCTGGGACAGTCCAAAAACATTCAGTACTTC
CASSLGQSKNIQYF
>TRBJ2-3|TRBV7-9|NA|NA
TGTGCCAGCAGCTTAGGGAGTAGCACAGATACGCAGTATTTT
CASSLGSSTDTQYF
>TRBJ2-7|TRBV27|NA|NA
TGTGCCAGTGGACGGCCCCACTCCTACGAGCAGTACTTC
CASGRPHSYEQYF